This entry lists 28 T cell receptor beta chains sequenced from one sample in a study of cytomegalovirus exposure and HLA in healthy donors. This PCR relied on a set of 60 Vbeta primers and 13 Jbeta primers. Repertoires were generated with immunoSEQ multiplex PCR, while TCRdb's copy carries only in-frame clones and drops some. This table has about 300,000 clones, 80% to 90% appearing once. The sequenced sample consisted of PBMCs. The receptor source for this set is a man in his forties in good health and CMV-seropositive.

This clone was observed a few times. CDR3 protein: CATSREGRGLVTGELFF. The DNA for the CDR3 is TGTGCCACCAGCAGAGAAGGAAGGGGGCTTGTCACCGGGGAGCTGTTTTTT. The J gene is TRBJ2-2, the V gene TRBV15; 7 nucleotides match TRBD1. Germline loops: CDR1 LNHNV, CDR2 YYDKDF (reference sequence). This CDR3 has 17 amino acids. With V trimmed by 0 bases and J by 4 bases, 8 bases remained unmatched.

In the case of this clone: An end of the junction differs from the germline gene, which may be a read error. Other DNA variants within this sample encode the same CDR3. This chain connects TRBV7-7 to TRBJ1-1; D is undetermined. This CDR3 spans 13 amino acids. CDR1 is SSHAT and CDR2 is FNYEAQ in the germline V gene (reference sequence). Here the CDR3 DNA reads TGTGCTAGCAGTTCCAACTCCGACACTGAAGCTTTCTTT. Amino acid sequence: CASSSNSDTEAFF.

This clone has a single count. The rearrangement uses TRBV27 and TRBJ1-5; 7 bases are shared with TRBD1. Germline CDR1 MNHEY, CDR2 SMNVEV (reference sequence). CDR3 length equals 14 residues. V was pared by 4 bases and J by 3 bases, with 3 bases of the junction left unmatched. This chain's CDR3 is CASSWDSTNQPQHF. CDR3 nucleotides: TGTGCCAGCAGTTGGGACAGCACCAATCAGCCCCAGCATTTT.

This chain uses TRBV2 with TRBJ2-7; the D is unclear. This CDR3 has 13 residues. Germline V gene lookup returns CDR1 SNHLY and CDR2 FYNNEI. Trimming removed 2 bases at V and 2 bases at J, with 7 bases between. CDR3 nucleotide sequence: TGTGCCAGCAGTGAAAGCCCAACCTACGAGCAGTACTTC. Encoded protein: CASSESPTYEQYF.

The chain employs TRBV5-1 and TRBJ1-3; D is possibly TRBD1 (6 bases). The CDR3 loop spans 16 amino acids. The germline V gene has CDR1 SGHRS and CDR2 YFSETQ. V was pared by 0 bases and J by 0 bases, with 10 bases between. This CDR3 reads CASSLEGGLSGNTIYF. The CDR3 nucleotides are TGCGCCAGCAGCTTGGAGGGGGGGCTCTCTGGAAACACCATATATTTT.

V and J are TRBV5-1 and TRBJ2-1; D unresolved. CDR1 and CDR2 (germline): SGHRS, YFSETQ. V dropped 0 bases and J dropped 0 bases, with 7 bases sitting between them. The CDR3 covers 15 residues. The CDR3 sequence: CASSLGQVSYNEQFF. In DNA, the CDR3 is TGCGCCAGCAGCTTGGGGCAGGTCTCCTACAATGAGCAGTTCTTC. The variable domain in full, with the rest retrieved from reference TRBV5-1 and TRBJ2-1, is KAGVTQTPRYLIKTRGQQVTLSCSPISGHRSVSWYQQTPGQGLQFLFEYFSETQRNKGNFPGRFSGRQFSNSRSEMNVSTLELGDSALYLCASSLGQVSYNEQFFGPGTRLTVL.

CDR3 residues: CASSLRTVPNTGELFF. CDR3 in DNA: TGTGCCAGCAGCCTTAGGACAGTCCCGAACACCGGGGAGCTGTTTTTT. This sequence joins TRBV13 and TRBJ2-2; tentatively, D is TRBD1 (6 bases). Germline lookup yields CDR1 PRHDT and CDR2 FYEKMQ (reference sequence). The germline V and J ends were trimmed by 5 bases and 0 bases, with 13 bases remaining between them. There are 16 residues in the CDR3.

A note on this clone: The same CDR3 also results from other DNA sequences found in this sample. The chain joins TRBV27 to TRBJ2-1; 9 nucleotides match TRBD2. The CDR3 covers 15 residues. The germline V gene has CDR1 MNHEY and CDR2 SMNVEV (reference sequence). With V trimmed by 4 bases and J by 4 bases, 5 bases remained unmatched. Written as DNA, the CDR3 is TGTGCCAGCAGTTCGGGACTAGCCGTTTACAATGAGCAGTTCTTC. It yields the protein CASSSGLAVYNEQFF.

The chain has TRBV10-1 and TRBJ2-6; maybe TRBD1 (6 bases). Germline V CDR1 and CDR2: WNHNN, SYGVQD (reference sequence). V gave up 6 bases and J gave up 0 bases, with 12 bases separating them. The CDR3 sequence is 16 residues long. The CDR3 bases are TGCGCCAGCAGACCGGGACACTACTCTGGGGCCAACGTCCTGACTTTC. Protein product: CASRPGHYSGANVLTF.

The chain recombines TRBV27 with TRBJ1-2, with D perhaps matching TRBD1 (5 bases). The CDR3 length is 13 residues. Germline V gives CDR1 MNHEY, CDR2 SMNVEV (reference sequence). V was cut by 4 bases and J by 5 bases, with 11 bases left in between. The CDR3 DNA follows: TGTGCCAGCAGTTGGGCGGGGGAGTATGGCTACACCTTC. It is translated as CASSWAGEYGYTF.

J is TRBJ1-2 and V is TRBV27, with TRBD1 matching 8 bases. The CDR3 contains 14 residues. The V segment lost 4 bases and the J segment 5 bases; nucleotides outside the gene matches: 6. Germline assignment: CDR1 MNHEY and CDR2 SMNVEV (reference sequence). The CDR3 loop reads CASSWTGTGYGYTF. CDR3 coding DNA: TGTGCCAGCAGTTGGACCGGGACAGGATATGGCTACACCTTC.

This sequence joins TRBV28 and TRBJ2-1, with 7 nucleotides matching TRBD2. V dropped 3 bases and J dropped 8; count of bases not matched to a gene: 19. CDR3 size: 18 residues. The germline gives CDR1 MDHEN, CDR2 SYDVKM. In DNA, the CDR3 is TGTGCCAGCAGTTTGAGAGTTGGTTTTGCGGGAGATCAGGATGAGCAGTTCTTC. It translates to CASSLRVGFAGDQDEQFF.

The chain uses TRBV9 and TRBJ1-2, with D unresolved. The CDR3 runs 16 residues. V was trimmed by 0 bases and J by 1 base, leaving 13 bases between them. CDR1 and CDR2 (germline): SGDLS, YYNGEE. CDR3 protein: CASSVDAARFNYGYTF. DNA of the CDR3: TGTGCCAGCAGCGTAGACGCGGCGAGATTTAACTATGGCTACACCTTC.

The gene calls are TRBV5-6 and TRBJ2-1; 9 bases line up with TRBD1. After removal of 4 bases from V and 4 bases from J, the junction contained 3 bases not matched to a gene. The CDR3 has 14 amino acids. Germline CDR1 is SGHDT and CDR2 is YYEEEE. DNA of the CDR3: TGTGCCAGCAGCGGCGGGACAGGGTACAATGAGCAGTTCTTC. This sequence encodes CASSGGTGYNEQFF.

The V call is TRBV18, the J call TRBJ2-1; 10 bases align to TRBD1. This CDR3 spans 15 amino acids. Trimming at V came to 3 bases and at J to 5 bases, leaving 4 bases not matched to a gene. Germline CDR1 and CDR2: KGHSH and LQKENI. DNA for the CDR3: TGTGCCAGCTCACCTTGGACAGGGGGGGACAATGAGCAGTTCTTC. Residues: CASSPWTGGDNEQFF.

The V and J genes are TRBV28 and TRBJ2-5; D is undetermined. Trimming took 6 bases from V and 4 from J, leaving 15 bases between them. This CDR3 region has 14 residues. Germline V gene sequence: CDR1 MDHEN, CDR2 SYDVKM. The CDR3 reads CASRAPNWPETQYF. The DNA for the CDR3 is TGTGCCAGCAGGGCCCCAAATTGGCCAGAGACCCAGTACTTC.

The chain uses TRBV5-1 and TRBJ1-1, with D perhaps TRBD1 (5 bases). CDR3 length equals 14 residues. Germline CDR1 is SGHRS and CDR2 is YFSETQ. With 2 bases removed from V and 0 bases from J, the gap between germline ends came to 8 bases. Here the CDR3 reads CASSFGGVNTEAFF. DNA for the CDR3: TGCGCCAGCAGCTTTGGGGGGGTGAACACTGAAGCTTTCTTT.

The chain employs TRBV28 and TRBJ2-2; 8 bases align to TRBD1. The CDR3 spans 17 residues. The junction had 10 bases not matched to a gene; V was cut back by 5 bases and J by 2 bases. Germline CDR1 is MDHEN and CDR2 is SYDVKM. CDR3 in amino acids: CASSLPPGTGNTGELFF. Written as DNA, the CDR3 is TGTGCCAGCAGTCTCCCTCCCGGGACAGGCAACACCGGGGAGCTGTTTTTT.

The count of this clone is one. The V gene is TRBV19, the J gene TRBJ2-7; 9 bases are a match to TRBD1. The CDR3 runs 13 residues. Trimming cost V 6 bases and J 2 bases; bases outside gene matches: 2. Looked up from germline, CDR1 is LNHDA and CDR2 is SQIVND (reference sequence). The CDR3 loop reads CASRGTGTYEQYF. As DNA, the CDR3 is TGTGCCAGTAGGGGGACAGGGACCTACGAGCAGTACTTC.

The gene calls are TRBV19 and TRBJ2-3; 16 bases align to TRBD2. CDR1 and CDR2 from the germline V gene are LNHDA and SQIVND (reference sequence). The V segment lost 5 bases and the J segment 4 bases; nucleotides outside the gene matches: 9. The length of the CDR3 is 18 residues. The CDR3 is CASSLGLAGGPASDTQYF. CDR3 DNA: TGTGCCAGTAGTTTGGGACTAGCGGGAGGGCCAGCGTCAGATACGCAGTATTTT.

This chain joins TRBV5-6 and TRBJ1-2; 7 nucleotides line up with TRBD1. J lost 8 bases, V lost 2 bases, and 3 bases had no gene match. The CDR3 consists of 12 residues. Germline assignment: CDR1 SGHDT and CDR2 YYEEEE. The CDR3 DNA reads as TGTGCCAGCAGCTTCACAGGGGACGGCTACACCTTC. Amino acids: CASSFTGDGYTF.

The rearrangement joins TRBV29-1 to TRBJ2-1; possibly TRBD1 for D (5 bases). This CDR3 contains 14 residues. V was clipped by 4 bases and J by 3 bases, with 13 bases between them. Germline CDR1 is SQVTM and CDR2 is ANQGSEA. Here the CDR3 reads CSVGLGALYNEQFF. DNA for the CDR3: TGCAGCGTTGGGCTAGGGGCCCTCTACAATGAGCAGTTCTTC.

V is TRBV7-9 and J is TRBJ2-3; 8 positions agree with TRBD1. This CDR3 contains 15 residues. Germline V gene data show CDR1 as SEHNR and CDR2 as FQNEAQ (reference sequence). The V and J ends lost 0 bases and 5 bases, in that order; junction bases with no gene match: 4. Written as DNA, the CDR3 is TGTGCCAGCAGCTTAGCGGCAGGGGGCTTAGATACGCAGTATTTT. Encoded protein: CASSLAAGGLDTQYF.

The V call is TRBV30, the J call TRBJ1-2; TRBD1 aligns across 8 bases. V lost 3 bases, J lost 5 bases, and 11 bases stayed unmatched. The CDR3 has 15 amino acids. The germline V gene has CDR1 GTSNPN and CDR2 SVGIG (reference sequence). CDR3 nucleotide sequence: TGTGCCTGGAGCCCGAGCGGGACAGGACGATATGGCTACACCTTC. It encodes CAWSPSGTGRYGYTF.

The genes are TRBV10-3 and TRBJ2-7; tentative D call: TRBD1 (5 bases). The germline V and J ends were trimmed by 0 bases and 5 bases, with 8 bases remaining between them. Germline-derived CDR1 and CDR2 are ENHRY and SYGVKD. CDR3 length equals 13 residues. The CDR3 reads CAISESGADEQYF. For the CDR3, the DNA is TGTGCCATCAGTGAGTCAGGGGCGGACGAGCAGTACTTC.

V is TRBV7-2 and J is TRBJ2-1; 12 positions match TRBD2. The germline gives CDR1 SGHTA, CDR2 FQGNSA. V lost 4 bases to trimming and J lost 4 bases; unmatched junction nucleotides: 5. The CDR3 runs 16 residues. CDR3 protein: CASSSRLAGAYNEQFF. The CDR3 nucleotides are TGTGCCAGCAGCTCCCGACTAGCGGGAGCATACAATGAGCAGTTCTTC.

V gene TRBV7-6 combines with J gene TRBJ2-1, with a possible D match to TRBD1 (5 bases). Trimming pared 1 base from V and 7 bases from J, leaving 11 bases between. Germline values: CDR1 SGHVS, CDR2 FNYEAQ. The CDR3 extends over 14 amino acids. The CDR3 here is CASSLEPAGNEQFF. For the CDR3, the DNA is TGTGCCAGCAGCTTAGAACCGGCAGGGAATGAGCAGTTCTTC.

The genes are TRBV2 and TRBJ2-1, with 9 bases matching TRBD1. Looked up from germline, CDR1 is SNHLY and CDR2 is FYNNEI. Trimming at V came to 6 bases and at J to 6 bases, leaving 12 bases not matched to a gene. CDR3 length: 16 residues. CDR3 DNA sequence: TGTGCCAGCAGAAAGGACAGGGGCTTTACTAGCAATGAGCAGTTCTTC. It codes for CASRKDRGFTSNEQFF.